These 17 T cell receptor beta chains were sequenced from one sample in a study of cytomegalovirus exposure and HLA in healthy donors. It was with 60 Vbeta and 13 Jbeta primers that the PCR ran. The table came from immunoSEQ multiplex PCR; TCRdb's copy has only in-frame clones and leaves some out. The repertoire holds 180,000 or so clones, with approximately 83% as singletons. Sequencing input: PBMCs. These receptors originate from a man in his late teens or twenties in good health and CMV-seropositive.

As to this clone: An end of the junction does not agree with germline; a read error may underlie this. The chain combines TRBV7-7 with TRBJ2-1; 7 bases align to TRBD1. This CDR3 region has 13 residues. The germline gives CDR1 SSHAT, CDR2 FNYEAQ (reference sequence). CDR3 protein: CASSIRQGSEQFF. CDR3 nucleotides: TGTGCTAGCAGCATCAGACAGGGCAGTGAGCAGTTCTTC.

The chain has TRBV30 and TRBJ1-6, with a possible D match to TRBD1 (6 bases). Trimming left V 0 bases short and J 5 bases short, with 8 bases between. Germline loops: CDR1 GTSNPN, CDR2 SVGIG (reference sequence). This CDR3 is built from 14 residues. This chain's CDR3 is CAWSVAGDNSPLHF. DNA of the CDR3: TGTGCCTGGAGTGTTGCAGGGGATAATTCACCCCTCCACTTT.

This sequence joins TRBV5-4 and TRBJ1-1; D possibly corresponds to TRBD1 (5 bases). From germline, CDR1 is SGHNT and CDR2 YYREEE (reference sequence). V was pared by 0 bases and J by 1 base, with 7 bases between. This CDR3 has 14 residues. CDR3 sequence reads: CASSLDRTNTEAFF. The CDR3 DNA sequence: TGTGCCAGCAGCTTGGACAGGACGAACACTGAAGCTTTCTTT.

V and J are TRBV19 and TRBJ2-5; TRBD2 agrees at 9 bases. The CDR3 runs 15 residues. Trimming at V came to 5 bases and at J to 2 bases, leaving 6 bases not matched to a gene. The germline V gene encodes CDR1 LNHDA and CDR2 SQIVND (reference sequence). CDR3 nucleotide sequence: TGTGCCAGTAGTGAACAGCGGGGGGTTCAAGAGACCCAGTACTTC. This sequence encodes CASSEQRGVQETQYF.

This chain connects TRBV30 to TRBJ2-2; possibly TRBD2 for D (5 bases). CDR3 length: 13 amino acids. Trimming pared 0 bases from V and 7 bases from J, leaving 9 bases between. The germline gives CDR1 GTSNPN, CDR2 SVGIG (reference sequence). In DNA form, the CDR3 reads TGTGCCTGGAGTGTAACGGGGAACGGGGAGCTGTTTTTT. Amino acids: CAWSVTGNGELFF.

CDR3 loop: CASSTGARDTQYF. The CDR3 DNA reads TGTGCCAGCAGTACAGGGGCAAGGGATACGCAGTATTTT. V is TRBV27 and J is TRBJ2-3, with 7 bases identical to TRBD1. The trim removed 5 bases at V and 6 bases at J, leaving 5 bases unmatched. CDR3 length: 13 amino acids. Germline lookup yields CDR1 MNHEY and CDR2 SMNVEV (reference sequence).

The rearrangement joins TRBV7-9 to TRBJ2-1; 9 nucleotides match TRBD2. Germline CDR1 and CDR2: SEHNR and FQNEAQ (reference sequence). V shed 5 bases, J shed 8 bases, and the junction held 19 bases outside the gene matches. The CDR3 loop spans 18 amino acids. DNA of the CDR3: TGTGCCAGCAGCCACCCCGGAGGGCGCGGGGGGGCCGCGGATGAGCAGTTCTTC. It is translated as CASSHPGGRGGAADEQFF.

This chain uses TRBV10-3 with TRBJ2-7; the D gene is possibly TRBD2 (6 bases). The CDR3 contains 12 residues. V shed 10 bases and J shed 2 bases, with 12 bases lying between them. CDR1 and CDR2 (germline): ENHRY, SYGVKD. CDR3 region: CATGDGPYEQYF. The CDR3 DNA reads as TGTGCCACGGGGGACGGGCCCTACGAGCAGTACTTC.

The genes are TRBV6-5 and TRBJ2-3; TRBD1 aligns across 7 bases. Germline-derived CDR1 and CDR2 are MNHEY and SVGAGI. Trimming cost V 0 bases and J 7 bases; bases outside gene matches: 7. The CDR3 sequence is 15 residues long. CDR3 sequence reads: CASSYSGDSSNTQYF. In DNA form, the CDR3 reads TGTGCCAGCAGTTACTCTGGGGACAGCTCAAATACGCAGTATTTT.

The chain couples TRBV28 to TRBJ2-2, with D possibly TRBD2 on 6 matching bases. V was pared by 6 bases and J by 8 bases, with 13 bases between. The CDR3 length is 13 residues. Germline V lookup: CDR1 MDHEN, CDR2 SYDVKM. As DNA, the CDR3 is TGTGCCAGCAGCGTCGGGGGTACGGGGGAGCTGTTTTTT. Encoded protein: CASSVGGTGELFF.

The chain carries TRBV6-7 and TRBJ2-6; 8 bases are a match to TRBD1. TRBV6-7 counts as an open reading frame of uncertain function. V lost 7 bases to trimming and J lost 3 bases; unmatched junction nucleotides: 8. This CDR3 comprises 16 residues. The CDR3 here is CASNHQGALGANVLTF. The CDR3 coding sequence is TGTGCCAGCAATCACCAGGGGGCGCTTGGGGCCAACGTCCTGACTTTC.

The CDR3 bases are TGTGCCAGCAGCCCCGGACAGAATAAAAAACTGTTTTTT. It is translated as CASSPGQNKKLFF. The chain couples TRBV2 to TRBJ1-4, with a possible D match to TRBD1 (6 bases). Germline V lookup: CDR1 SNHLY, CDR2 FYNNEI. The CDR3 contains 13 residues. V dropped 6 bases and J dropped 9 bases, with 14 bases sitting between them. Drawing the rest from reference TRBV2 and TRBJ1-4, the complete variable domain is EPEVTQTPSHQVTQMGQEVILRCVPISNHLYFYWYRQILGQKVEFLVSFYNNEISEKSEIFDDQFSVERPDGSNFTLKIRSTKLEDSAMYFCASSPGQNKKLFFGSGTQLSVL.

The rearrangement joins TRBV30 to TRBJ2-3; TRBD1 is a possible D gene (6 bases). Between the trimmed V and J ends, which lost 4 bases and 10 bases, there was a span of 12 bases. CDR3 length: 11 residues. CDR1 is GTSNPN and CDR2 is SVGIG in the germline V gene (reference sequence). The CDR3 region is CAWTTGLSQYF. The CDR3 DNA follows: TGTGCCTGGACCACAGGGTTATCGCAGTATTTT.

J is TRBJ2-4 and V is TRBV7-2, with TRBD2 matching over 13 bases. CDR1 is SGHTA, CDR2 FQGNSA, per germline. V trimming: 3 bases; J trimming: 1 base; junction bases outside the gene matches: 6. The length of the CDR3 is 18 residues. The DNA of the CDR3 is TGTGCCAGCAGCTTCTGGACTAGCGGGGGAGTGGCCAAAAACATTCAGTACTTC. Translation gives CASSFWTSGGVAKNIQYF.

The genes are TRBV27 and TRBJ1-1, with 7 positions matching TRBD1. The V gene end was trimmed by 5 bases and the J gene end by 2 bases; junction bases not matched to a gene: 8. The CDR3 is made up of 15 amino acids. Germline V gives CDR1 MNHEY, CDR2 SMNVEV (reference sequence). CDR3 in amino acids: CASSPWDRINTEAFF. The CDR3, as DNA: TGTGCCAGCAGTCCATGGGACAGAATAAACACTGAAGCTTTCTTT.

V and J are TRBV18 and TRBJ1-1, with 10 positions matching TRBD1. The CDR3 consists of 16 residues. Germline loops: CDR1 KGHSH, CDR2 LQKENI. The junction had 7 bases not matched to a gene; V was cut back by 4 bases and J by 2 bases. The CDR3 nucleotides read TGTGCCAGCTCACTGTGGACAGGGGGTCCTAACACTGAAGCTTTCTTT. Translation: CASSLWTGGPNTEAFF.

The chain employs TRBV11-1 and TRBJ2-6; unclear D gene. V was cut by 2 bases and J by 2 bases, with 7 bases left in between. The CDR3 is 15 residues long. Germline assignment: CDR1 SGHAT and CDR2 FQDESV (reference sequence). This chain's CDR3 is CASSLMAAGANVLTF. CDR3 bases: TGTGCCAGCAGCTTAATGGCGGCTGGGGCCAACGTCCTGACTTTC.